This entry lists 16 T cell receptor beta chains sequenced from one sample in a study of CD8 T cells in ankylosing spondylitis. For these TCRs, the target antigens are not known. Study-level results: There was a TCR beta motif, made of several highly homologous variants, that appeared characteristic of ankylosing spondylitis blood.

TCRdb used MiXCR to reprocess the 5' RACE reads, holding one entry per CDR3 protein. The sample carries some 450,000 distinct CDR3 sequences, approximately 17% recorded once. Material for sequencing was blood, either unsorted or a sorted T cell fraction (not recorded which). The receptors derive from a male donor with ankylosing spondylitis.

CDR3 in amino acids: CASNPQGFRGYTF. The CDR3 nucleotides are TGTGCCAGCAACCCACAGGGTTTTCGTGGCTACACCTTC. This chain uses TRBV2 with TRBJ1-2, with a weak D call TRBD1 (6 bases). Germline V lookup: CDR1 SNHLY, CDR2 FYNNEI. The CDR3 is 13 amino acids. V gave up 7 bases and J gave up 7 bases, with 16 bases separating them. Full variable domain (rest looked up from reference TRBV2 and TRBJ1-2): EPEVTQTPSHQVTQMGQEVILRCVPISNHLYFYWYRQILGQKVEFLVSFYNNEISEKSEIFDDQFSVERPDGSNFTLKIRSTKLEDSAMYFCASNPQGFRGYTFGSGTRLTVV.

The chain couples TRBV11-2 to TRBJ2-1; TRBD2 aligns across 10 bases. The CDR3 consists of 16 residues. Germline CDR1 is SGHAT and CDR2 is FQNNGV. The trim removed 1 base at V and 7 bases at J, leaving 7 bases unmatched. The CDR3 DNA reads TGTGCCAGCAGCTTAGTTTCCAGCGGGGGGGCTAATGAGCAGTTCTTC. It translates to CASSLVSSGGANEQFF.

This clonotype was observed a handful of times. V gene TRBV4-1 combines with J gene TRBJ2-7, with 7 bases lining up with TRBD1. CDR3 length: 16 residues. Germline values: CDR1 MGHRA, CDR2 YSYEKL. The J segment lost 3 bases and the V segment lost 0 bases, leaving 8 bases of the junction unmatched. CDR3 protein: CASSQDSWTGDYEQYF. The CDR3 DNA is TGCGCCAGCAGCCAAGACTCCTGGACAGGAGACTACGAGCAGTACTTC.

This clonotype occurred a few times. DNA of the CDR3: TGTGCCAGCAGCTTAATGGCCCAGGGGGCGCGGGGCTACACCTTC. Its translation: CASSLMAQGARGYTF. This chain joins TRBV11-2 and TRBJ1-2, with 8 bases that match TRBD1. V trimming: 2 bases; J trimming: 8 bases; junction bases outside the gene matches: 10. CDR3 length: 15 amino acids. In germline, CDR1 is SGHAT, CDR2 FQNNGV.

The V gene is TRBV12-3 or TRBV12-4, the J gene TRBJ1-2; 8 positions match TRBD1. The CDR3 covers 16 residues. J gave up 2 bases and V 10 bases, and 15 bases lay outside the gene matches. As DNA, the CDR3 is TGTGCCATCATCCGGGACAGGTCTTTAGGGAACTATGGCTACACCTTC. This sequence encodes CAIIRDRSLGNYGYTF.

V is TRBV2 and J is TRBJ2-7; D is perhaps TRBD2 (6 bases). This CDR3 comprises 15 residues. V dropped 5 bases and J dropped 5 bases, with 19 bases sitting between them. CDR1 is SNHLY, CDR2 FYNNEI, per germline. CDR3 residues: CASSPWDLVRHEQYF. The CDR3 DNA reads as TGTGCCAGCAGTCCGTGGGACTTGGTACGGCACGAGCAGTACTTC.

The rearrangement links TRBV10-3 to TRBJ1-3; TRBD1 matches at 8 bases. Germline V gene lookup returns CDR1 ENHRY and CDR2 SYGVKD. The CDR3 consists of 14 residues. The V and J ends lost 10 bases and 0 bases, in that order; junction bases with no gene match: 5. The CDR3 sequence: CATRTGPSGNTIYF. The CDR3 DNA reads TGTGCCACTAGGACAGGGCCCTCTGGAAACACCATATATTTT.

This clonotype was found a few times. V usage is TRBV5-1 and J usage is TRBJ2-1, with 12 nucleotides matching TRBD2. V shed 3 bases and J 2 bases; nucleotides not matched to a gene: 3. Germline loops: CDR1 SGHRS, CDR2 YFSETQ. This CDR3 region has 16 residues. CDR3 bases: TGCGCCAGCAGCTCTAGCGGGGGGGGAACCTACAATGAGCAGTTCTTC. It encodes CASSSSGGGTYNEQFF.

The chain combines TRBV20-1 with TRBJ2-5, with D maybe TRBD2 (6 bases). CDR1 is DFQATT, CDR2 SNEGSKA, per germline (reference sequence). The length of the CDR3 is 13 residues. V was cut by 3 bases and J by 2 bases, with 10 bases left in between. This chain's CDR3 is CSARVRGQETQYF. CDR3 bases: TGCAGTGCTAGGGTCCGGGGGCAAGAGACCCAGTACTTC.

This clonotype was seen only once. The chain has TRBV5-6 and TRBJ1-3; 8 bases agree with TRBD1. This CDR3 is 16 amino acids long. Per the germline V gene, CDR1 is SGHDT and CDR2 is YYEEEE. Trimming took 4 bases from V and 4 from J; bases not matched to a gene: 10. CDR3 DNA: TGTGCCAGCAGCGACCTGGATACAGGGGGAGGAAACACCATATATTTT. This gives the protein CASSDLDTGGGNTIYF.

This clonotype was observed a few times. J is TRBJ2-1 and V is TRBV2, with 13 bases that match TRBD2. Trimming removed 7 bases from V and 8 bases from J; junction bases left unmatched: 5. Germline V lookup: CDR1 SNHLY, CDR2 FYNNEI. The CDR3 contains 14 residues. DNA for the CDR3: TGTGCCAGCAAGGGACTAGCGGGAAGCGATGAGCAGTTCTTC. As protein: CASKGLAGSDEQFF.

V usage is TRBV28 and J usage is TRBJ2-7; no firm D call. The germline CDR1 and CDR2 sequences are MDHEN and SYDVKM. Trimming left V 8 bases short and J 5 bases short, with 10 bases between. CDR3 size: 11 residues. In DNA form, the CDR3 reads TGTGCCAGCTCCCCACACAACGAGCAGTACTTC. It is translated as CASSPHNEQYF.

This clonotype was counted many times. The chain couples TRBV29-1 to TRBJ2-1, with 13 bases aligning to TRBD2. This CDR3 comprises 19 residues. Trimming removed 6 bases from V and 0 bases from J; junction bases left unmatched: 14. The germline V gene encodes CDR1 SQVTM and CDR2 ANQGSEA. DNA for the CDR3: TGCAGCGTCCTTAAACCGACTAGCGGGGGGCGAAGCTCCTACAATGAGCAGTTCTTC. Protein sequence: CSVLKPTSGGRSSYNEQFF.

This chain joins TRBV6-2 or TRBV6-3 and TRBJ2-1, with a weak D call TRBD2 (5 bases). CDR1 MNHEY and CDR2 SVGEGT come from the germline V gene. Trimming took 2 bases from V and 0 from J, leaving 29 bases between them. The CDR3 consists of 22 residues. The CDR3 region has the DNA TGTGCCAGCAGTTACCGTCCCGACTTCAAGGGCTTGAGGGTGAGCTCCTACAATGAGCAGTTCTTC. Its translation: CASSYRPDFKGLRVSSYNEQFF.

The rearrangement joins TRBV4-2 to TRBJ1-2, with 9 bases that match TRBD1. CDR1 LGHNA and CDR2 YNFKEQ come from the germline V gene. Trimming took 3 bases from V and 6 from J; bases not matched to a gene: 2. The CDR3 loop spans 13 amino acids. The chain's CDR3 is CASSQRTGDGYTF. DNA of the CDR3: TGTGCCAGCAGCCAGAGGACAGGGGATGGCTACACCTTC.

This clonotype was observed a handful of times. The genes are TRBV5-1 and TRBJ1-5; D gene ambiguous. Germline CDR1 SGHRS, CDR2 YFSETQ. V was cut by 4 bases and J by 1 base, with 15 bases left in between. This CDR3 is built from 16 residues. CDR3 sequence reads: CASSTGWLGSNQPQHF. The CDR3 nucleotides are TGCGCCAGCAGCACTGGGTGGCTAGGCAGCAATCAGCCCCAGCATTTT.